These T cell receptor beta chains were read from a single sample in a study of blood T cell repertoires in COVID-19. The repertoire was sequenced with immunoSEQ multiplex PCR; TCRdb's copy has only in-frame clones and lacks some. The repertoire holds 60,000 to 85,000 clones, with about 88% as singletons. Sequenced material: peripheral blood. The origin of the receptors is a man in his fifties with acute or convalescent COVID-19. The CDR3 runs from the conserved cysteine through the conserved F or W. Each record gives: clone size, J gene, D gene, V gene, CDR3 length, CDR3 DNA, CDR3 protein. D genes are given only for firm matches. A clone size is listed for some rows: how often the clone was seen (once, few, many), or a class if it is expanded.

abundance: -
j_gene: TRBJ2-7
d_gene: TRBD1
v_gene: TRBV7-6
len: 17
CDR3nt: TGTGCCAGCAGCCCCCATCTACAGGGGTCGGCCGCCTACGAGCAGTACTTC
CDR3aa: CASSPHLQGSAAYEQYF

abundance: -
j_gene: TRBJ2-5
d_gene: -
v_gene: TRBV11-2
len: 13
CDR3nt: TGTGCCAGCAGCAACCAACTCATAGAGACCCAGTACTTC
CDR3aa: CASSNQLIETQYF

abundance: -
j_gene: TRBJ1-2
d_gene: -
v_gene: TRBV5-1
len: 14
CDR3nt: TGCGCCAGCAGCATTGGACAGCGCTTCTATGGCTACACCTTC
CDR3aa: CASSIGQRFYGYTF

abundance: -
j_gene: TRBJ1-3
d_gene: -
v_gene: TRBV28
len: 12
CDR3nt: TGTGCCAGCAGTTTTTCGGGTAACACCATATATTTT
CDR3aa: CASSFSGNTIYF

abundance: -
j_gene: TRBJ2-6
d_gene: -
v_gene: TRBV28
len: 13
CDR3nt: TGTGCCAGCGTCAGCTCTGGGGCCAACGTCCTGACTTTC
CDR3aa: CASVSSGANVLTF

abundance: few
j_gene: TRBJ1-4
d_gene: -
v_gene: TRBV30
len: 14
CDR3nt: TGTGCCTGGAGTCTGGGGGGAACTAATGAAAAACTGTTTTTT
CDR3aa: CAWSLGGTNEKLFF

abundance: -
j_gene: TRBJ1-6
d_gene: -
v_gene: TRBV6-6
len: 13
CDR3nt: TGTGCCAGCAGCACTACAGGGAATTCACCCCTCCACTTT
CDR3aa: CASSTTGNSPLHF

abundance: -
j_gene: TRBJ1-3
d_gene: -
v_gene: TRBV6-5
len: 13
CDR3nt: TGTGCCAGCAGAAGCCCTGATGGAAACACCATATATTTT
CDR3aa: CASRSPDGNTIYF

abundance: -
j_gene: TRBJ2-4
d_gene: -
v_gene: TRBV3-1/TRBV3-2
len: 14
CDR3nt: TGTGCCAGCAGCCCACTGGGGGGTGGAAACATTCAGTACTTC
CDR3aa: CASSPLGGGNIQYF

abundance: -
j_gene: TRBJ2-3
d_gene: -
v_gene: TRBV7-2
len: 14
CDR3nt: TGTGCCAGCAGCTTCATGCGTGTCGCAGATACGCAGTATTTT
CDR3aa: CASSFMRVADTQYF

abundance: -
j_gene: TRBJ1-1
d_gene: -
v_gene: TRBV7-9
len: 14
CDR3nt: TGTGCCAGCAGCTTGGGGGCCCCCGGGACTGAAGCTTTCTTT
CDR3aa: CASSLGAPGTEAFF

abundance: -
j_gene: TRBJ1-2
d_gene: TRBD1
v_gene: TRBV19
len: 16
CDR3nt: TGTGCCAGTAGCGGACAGGGGTACAAGGCTAACTATGGCTACACCTTC
CDR3aa: CASSGQGYKANYGYTF

abundance: -
j_gene: TRBJ2-5
d_gene: -
v_gene: TRBV9
len: 17
CDR3nt: TGTGCCAGCAGCGCCCCGCTACTTGACAGGACCCAAGAGACCCAGTACTTC
CDR3aa: CASSAPLLDRTQETQYF

abundance: -
j_gene: TRBJ1-1
d_gene: TRBD1
v_gene: TRBV6-1
len: 17
CDR3nt: TGTGCCAGCAGTAAAGGGACAGGGTATTTGAGGGACACTGAAGCTTTCTTT
CDR3aa: CASSKGTGYLRDTEAFF

abundance: -
j_gene: TRBJ2-7
d_gene: -
v_gene: TRBV19
len: 13
CDR3nt: TGTGCCAGTAGTTTCGGGGGTTCTAGGGAGCAGTACTTC
CDR3aa: CASSFGGSREQYF

abundance: -
j_gene: TRBJ1-5
d_gene: -
v_gene: TRBV7-8
len: 16
CDR3nt: TGTGCCAGCAGCTTAAGGGGCCCGGGGGGGAATCAGCCCCAGCATTTT
CDR3aa: CASSLRGPGGNQPQHF

abundance: -
j_gene: TRBJ2-5
d_gene: TRBD2
v_gene: TRBV4-2
len: 13
CDR3nt: TGTGCCAGCAGTCAAGCGGGAGGAGAGACCCAGTACTTC
CDR3aa: CASSQAGGETQYF

abundance: -
j_gene: TRBJ1-6
d_gene: -
v_gene: TRBV18
len: 16
CDR3nt: TGTGCCAGCTCACTTGCACAGGGAAGTGGGAATTCACCCCTCCACTTT
CDR3aa: CASSLAQGSGNSPLHF

abundance: -
j_gene: TRBJ2-2
d_gene: TRBD1
v_gene: TRBV6-6
len: 14
CDR3nt: TGTGCCAGCAGTTCGACAGGGGGTCCCGGGGAGCTGTTTTTT
CDR3aa: CASSSTGGPGELFF

abundance: -
j_gene: TRBJ1-2
d_gene: -
v_gene: TRBV18
len: 18
CDR3nt: TGTGCCAGCTCACCACTTTACCCAAGGGACTCCTCTAACTATGGCTACACCTTC
CDR3aa: CASSPLYPRDSSNYGYTF

abundance: once
j_gene: TRBJ2-5
d_gene: -
v_gene: TRBV5-1
len: 14
CDR3nt: TGCGCCAGCACCAAAGGGGGAGCGAGCGAGACCCAGTACTTC
CDR3aa: CASTKGGASETQYF

abundance: -
j_gene: TRBJ1-1
d_gene: -
v_gene: TRBV27
len: 15
CDR3nt: TGTGCCAGCACCCTCTCAGGGGCCAGGAACACTGAAGCTTTCTTT
CDR3aa: CASTLSGARNTEAFF

abundance: -
j_gene: TRBJ2-7
d_gene: TRBD1
v_gene: TRBV4-1
len: 14
CDR3nt: TGCGCCAGCAGCCATCGGACAGGGACCTACGAGCAGTACTTC
CDR3aa: CASSHRTGTYEQYF

abundance: few
j_gene: TRBJ1-6
d_gene: -
v_gene: TRBV7-9
len: 12
CDR3nt: TGTGCCAGCAGCCGGACATCATCACCCCTCCACTTT
CDR3aa: CASSRTSSPLHF

abundance: -
j_gene: TRBJ2-7
d_gene: TRBD2
v_gene: TRBV11-2
len: 15
CDR3nt: TGTGCCAGCAGCCTTACTCTAGCGGGGGGCTACGAGCAGTACTTC
CDR3aa: CASSLTLAGGYEQYF

abundance: -
j_gene: TRBJ1-4
d_gene: TRBD1
v_gene: TRBV6-5
len: 15
CDR3nt: TGTGCCAGCAGTTACTATACAGGGGAAAACGAAAAACTGTTTTTT
CDR3aa: CASSYYTGENEKLFF

abundance: -
j_gene: TRBJ2-1
d_gene: TRBD2
v_gene: TRBV10-3
len: 12
CDR3nt: TGTGCCATCAGAGCGGGAGGGGGCGAGCAGTTCTTC
CDR3aa: CAIRAGGGEQFF

abundance: -
j_gene: TRBJ1-2
d_gene: TRBD1
v_gene: TRBV7-7
len: 17
CDR3nt: TGTGCTAGCAGCTTGAGGGTCAGGGGGCCATCCAACTATGGCTACACCTTC
CDR3aa: CASSLRVRGPSNYGYTF

abundance: -
j_gene: TRBJ2-2
d_gene: -
v_gene: TRBV9
len: 13
CDR3nt: TGTGCCAGCAGCCGCCGGGGTTCCGGGGAGCTGTTTTTT
CDR3aa: CASSRRGSGELFF

abundance: -
j_gene: TRBJ2-3
d_gene: -
v_gene: TRBV6-1
len: 13
CDR3nt: TGTGCCAGCAGTGAAACGAGGAGAGATACGCAGTATTTT
CDR3aa: CASSETRRDTQYF

abundance: -
j_gene: TRBJ2-5
d_gene: TRBD1
v_gene: TRBV24-1
len: 13
CDR3nt: TGTGCCACCAGTGATGACAGGGGAGAGACCCAGTACTTC
CDR3aa: CATSDDRGETQYF

abundance: -
j_gene: TRBJ2-1
d_gene: TRBD2
v_gene: TRBV6-6
len: 13
CDR3nt: TGTGCCAGCGGAGCGGGGGGGCACAGTGAGCAGTTCTTC
CDR3aa: CASGAGGHSEQFF

abundance: -
j_gene: TRBJ2-1
d_gene: -
v_gene: TRBV7-3
len: 13
CDR3nt: TGTGCCAGCAGCTTCGCAGCGTACAATGAGCAGTTCTTC
CDR3aa: CASSFAAYNEQFF

abundance: once
j_gene: TRBJ2-2
d_gene: TRBD1
v_gene: TRBV3-1/TRBV3-2
len: 14
CDR3nt: TGTGCCAGCAGCCTACGGACAGGCACCGGGGAGCTGTTTTTT
CDR3aa: CASSLRTGTGELFF

abundance: -
j_gene: TRBJ2-1
d_gene: TRBD1
v_gene: TRBV7-3
len: 17
CDR3nt: TGTGCCAGCAGCCTAACCGGGACAGGGGCTACAATGATCCCGTGGTTCTTC
CDR3aa: CASSLTGTGATMIPWFF

abundance: -
j_gene: TRBJ2-7
d_gene: -
v_gene: TRBV5-8
len: 14
CDR3nt: TGTGCCAGCAGTCCGGGAATTGCCTCCTACGAGCAGTACTTC
CDR3aa: CASSPGIASYEQYF

abundance: few
j_gene: TRBJ2-2
d_gene: -
v_gene: TRBV24-1
len: 14
CDR3nt: TGTGCCACCAGTGGGGCGGGTGCACACCGGGAGCTGTTTTTT
CDR3aa: CATSGAGAHRELFF

abundance: once
j_gene: TRBJ2-1
d_gene: TRBD2
v_gene: TRBV27
len: 15
CDR3nt: TGTGCCAGCAGCCACGGACTAGCGGCCGTCGGAGAGCAGTTCTTC
CDR3aa: CASSHGLAAVGEQFF

abundance: -
j_gene: TRBJ2-2
d_gene: -
v_gene: TRBV6-5
len: 14
CDR3nt: TGTGCCAGCAGACAGGGTGTTAACACCGGGGAGCTGTTTTTT
CDR3aa: CASRQGVNTGELFF

abundance: -
j_gene: TRBJ2-2
d_gene: -
v_gene: TRBV4-1
len: 15
CDR3nt: TGCGCCAGCAGCTTCTATACAGGGCTGGGCGGGGAGCTGTTTTTT
CDR3aa: CASSFYTGLGGELFF

abundance: -
j_gene: TRBJ2-3
d_gene: TRBD2
v_gene: TRBV5-1
len: 17
CDR3nt: TGCGCCAGCAGCCCCCTAGGACTAGCGGCCATCACAGATACGCAGTATTTT
CDR3aa: CASSPLGLAAITDTQYF

abundance: -
j_gene: TRBJ1-1
d_gene: -
v_gene: TRBV9
len: 14
CDR3nt: TGTGCCAGCAGCGCCCAGATTGGGAACACTGAAGCTTTCTTT
CDR3aa: CASSAQIGNTEAFF

abundance: -
j_gene: TRBJ1-1
d_gene: TRBD1
v_gene: TRBV3-1/TRBV3-2
len: 14
CDR3nt: TGTGCCAGCTCACGGACAGGGGCTAGCACTGAAGCTTTCTTT
CDR3aa: CASSRTGASTEAFF

abundance: -
j_gene: TRBJ2-6
d_gene: -
v_gene: TRBV27
len: 15
CDR3nt: TGTGCCAGCACCGTAGCAGGGACTGGGGCCAACGTCCTGACTTTC
CDR3aa: CASTVAGTGANVLTF

abundance: -
j_gene: TRBJ1-2
d_gene: -
v_gene: TRBV6-5
len: 12
CDR3nt: TGTGCCAGCAGTCAGGCAAACTATGGCTACACCTTC
CDR3aa: CASSQANYGYTF

abundance: -
j_gene: TRBJ1-5
d_gene: -
v_gene: TRBV4-1
len: 16
CDR3nt: TGCGCCAGCAGCCTAGGTGGGGCAGCAAGCAATCAGCCCCAGCATTTT
CDR3aa: CASSLGGAASNQPQHF